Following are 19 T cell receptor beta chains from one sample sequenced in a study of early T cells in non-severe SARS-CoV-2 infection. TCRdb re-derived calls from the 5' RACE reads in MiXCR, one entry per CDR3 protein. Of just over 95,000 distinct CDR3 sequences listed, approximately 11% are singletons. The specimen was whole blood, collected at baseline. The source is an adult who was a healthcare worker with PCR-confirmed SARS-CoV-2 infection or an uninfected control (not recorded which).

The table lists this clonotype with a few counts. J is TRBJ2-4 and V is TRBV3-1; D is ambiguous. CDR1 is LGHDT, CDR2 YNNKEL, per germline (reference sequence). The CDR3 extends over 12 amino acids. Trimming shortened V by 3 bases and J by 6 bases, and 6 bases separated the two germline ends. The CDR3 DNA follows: TGTGCCAGCAGCCATGGTCGAAACATTCAGTACTTC. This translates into CASSHGRNIQYF.

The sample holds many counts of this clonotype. The CDR3 spells CASSPGGPSTDTQYF. The CDR3 nucleotides are TGCGCCAGCAGCCCGGGGGGCCCTAGCACAGATACGCAGTATTTT. The chain recombines TRBV5-1 with TRBJ2-3, with D possibly being TRBD2 (7 bases). The ends were cut back, 4 bases at V and 0 bases at J, with 12 bases in the middle. The germline gives CDR1 SGHRS, CDR2 YFSETQ. This CDR3 is built from 15 residues.

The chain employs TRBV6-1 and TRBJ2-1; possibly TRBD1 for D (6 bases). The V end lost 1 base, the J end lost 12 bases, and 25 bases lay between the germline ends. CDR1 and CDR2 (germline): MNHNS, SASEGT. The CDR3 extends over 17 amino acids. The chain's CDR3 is CASSEVSENWDITPQFF. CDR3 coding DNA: TGTGCCAGCAGTGAAGTCTCCGAGAATTGGGACATTACGCCGCAGTTCTTC.

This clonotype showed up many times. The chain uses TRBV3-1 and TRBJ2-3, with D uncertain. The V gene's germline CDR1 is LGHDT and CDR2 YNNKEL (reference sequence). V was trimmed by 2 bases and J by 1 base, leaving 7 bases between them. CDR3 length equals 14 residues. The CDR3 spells CASSQFTGTDTQYF. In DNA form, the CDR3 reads TGTGCCAGCAGCCAATTCACAGGCACAGATACGCAGTATTTT.

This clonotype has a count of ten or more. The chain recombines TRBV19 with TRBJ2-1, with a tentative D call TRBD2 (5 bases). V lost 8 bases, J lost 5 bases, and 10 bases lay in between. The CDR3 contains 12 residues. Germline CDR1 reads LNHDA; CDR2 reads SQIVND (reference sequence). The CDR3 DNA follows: TGTGCCAGTGGTCGGGATAACAATGAGCAGTTCTTC. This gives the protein CASGRDNNEQFF.

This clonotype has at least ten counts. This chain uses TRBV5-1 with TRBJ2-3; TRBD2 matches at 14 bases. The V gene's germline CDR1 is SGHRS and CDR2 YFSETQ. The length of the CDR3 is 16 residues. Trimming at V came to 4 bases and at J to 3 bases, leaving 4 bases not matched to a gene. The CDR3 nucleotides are TGCGCCAGCAGCCCTGGACTAGCGGGGGGAACAGATACGCAGTATTTT. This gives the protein CASSPGLAGGTDTQYF.

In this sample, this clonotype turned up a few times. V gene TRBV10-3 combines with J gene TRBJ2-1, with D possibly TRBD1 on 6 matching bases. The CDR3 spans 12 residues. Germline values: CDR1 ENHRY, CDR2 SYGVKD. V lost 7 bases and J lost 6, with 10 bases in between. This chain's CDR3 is CAIKQGGNEQFF. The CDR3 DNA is TGTGCCATCAAACAGGGTGGCAATGAGCAGTTCTTC.

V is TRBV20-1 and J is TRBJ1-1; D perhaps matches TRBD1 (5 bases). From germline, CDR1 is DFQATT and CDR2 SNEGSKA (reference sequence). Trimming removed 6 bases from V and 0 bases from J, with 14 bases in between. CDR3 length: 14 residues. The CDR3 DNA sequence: TGCAGTGCCCCCTCCGGGACCTTGAACACTGAAGCTTTCTTT. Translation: CSAPSGTLNTEAFF.

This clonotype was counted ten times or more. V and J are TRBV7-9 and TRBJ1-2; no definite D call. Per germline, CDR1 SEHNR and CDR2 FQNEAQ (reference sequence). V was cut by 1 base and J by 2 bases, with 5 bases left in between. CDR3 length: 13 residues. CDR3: CASSLERNYGYTF. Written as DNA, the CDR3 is TGTGCCAGCAGCTTAGAGAGGAACTATGGCTACACCTTC.

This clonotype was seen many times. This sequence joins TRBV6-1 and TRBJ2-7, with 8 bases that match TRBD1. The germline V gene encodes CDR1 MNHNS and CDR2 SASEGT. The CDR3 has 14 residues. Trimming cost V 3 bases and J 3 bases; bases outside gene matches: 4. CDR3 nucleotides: TGTGCCAGCAGTGAGGGGACAGGCTTCTACGAGCAGTACTTC. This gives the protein CASSEGTGFYEQYF.

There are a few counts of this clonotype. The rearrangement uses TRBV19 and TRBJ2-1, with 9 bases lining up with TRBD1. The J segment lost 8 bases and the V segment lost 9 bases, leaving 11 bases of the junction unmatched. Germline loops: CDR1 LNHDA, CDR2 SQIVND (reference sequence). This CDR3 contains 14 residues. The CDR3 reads CASSTGTGKDEQFF. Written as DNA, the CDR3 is TGTGCCAGCTCGACCGGGACAGGGAAGGATGAGCAGTTCTTC.

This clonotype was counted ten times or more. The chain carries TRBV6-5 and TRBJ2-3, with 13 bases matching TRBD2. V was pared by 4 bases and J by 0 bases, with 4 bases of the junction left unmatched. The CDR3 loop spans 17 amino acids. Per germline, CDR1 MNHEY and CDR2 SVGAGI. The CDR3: CASSSQLAGGSTDTQYF. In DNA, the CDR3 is TGTGCCAGCAGTTCCCAACTAGCGGGAGGGAGCACAGATACGCAGTATTTT.

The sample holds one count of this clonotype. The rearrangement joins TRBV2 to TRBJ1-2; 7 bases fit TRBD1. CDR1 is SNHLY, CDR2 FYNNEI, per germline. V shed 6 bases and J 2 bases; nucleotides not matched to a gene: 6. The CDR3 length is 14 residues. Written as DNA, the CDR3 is TGTGCCAGCAGGAAAGGGGGCAGCAACTATGGCTACACCTTC. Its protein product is CASRKGGSNYGYTF.

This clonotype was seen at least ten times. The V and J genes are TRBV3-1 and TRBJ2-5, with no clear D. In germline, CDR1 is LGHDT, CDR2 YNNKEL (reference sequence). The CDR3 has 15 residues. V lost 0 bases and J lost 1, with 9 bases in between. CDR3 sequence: CASSQEHRSQETQYF. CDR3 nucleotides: TGTGCCAGCAGCCAAGAGCACCGCAGCCAAGAGACCCAGTACTTC.

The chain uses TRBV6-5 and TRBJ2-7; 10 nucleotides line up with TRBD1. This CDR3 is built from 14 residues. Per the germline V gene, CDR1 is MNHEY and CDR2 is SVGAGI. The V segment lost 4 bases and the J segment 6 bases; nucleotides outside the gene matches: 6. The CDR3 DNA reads TGTGCCAGCAGTTTCGGGACAGGGGCGGCCGAGCAGTACTTC. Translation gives CASSFGTGAAEQYF.

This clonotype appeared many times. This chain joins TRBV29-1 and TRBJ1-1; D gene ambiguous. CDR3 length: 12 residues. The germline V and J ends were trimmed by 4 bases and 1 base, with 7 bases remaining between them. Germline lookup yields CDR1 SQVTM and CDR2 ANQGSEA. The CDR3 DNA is TGCAGCGTTGGGCAATCGAACACTGAAGCTTTCTTT. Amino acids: CSVGQSNTEAFF.

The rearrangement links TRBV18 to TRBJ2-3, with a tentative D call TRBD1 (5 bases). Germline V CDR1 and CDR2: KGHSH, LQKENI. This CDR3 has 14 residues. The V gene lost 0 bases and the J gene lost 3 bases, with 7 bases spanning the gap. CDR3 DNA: TGTGCCAGCTCACCACCTCAGGGAACAGATACGCAGTATTTT. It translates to CASSPPQGTDTQYF.

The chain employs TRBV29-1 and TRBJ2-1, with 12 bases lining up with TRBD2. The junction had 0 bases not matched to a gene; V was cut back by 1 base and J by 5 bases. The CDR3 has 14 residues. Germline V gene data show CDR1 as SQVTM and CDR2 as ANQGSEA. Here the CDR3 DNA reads TGCAGCGTTGAAGGACTAGCGGGAGACAATGAGCAGTTCTTC. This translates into CSVEGLAGDNEQFF.

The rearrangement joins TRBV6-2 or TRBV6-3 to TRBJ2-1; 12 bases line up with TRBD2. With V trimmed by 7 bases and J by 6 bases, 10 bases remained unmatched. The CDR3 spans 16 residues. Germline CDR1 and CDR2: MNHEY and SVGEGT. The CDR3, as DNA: TGTGCCAGCACTAGCGGGAGGGCCGAAAAGAGCAATGAGCAGTTCTTC. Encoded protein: CASTSGRAEKSNEQFF.